Listed below are T cell receptor beta chains from one sample, sequenced in a study of graft-versus-host responses after intestinal transplantation. Their cognate antigens are unknown. Clones were sequenced by immunoSEQ multiplex PCR, and TCRdb holds only the in-frame ones, with some missing. The sample carries just over 70,000 clones, over 70% recorded once. The starting material was unstimulated CD4+ T cells sorted from spleen or lymph node cells, obtained before transplant. The receptors stem from a human donor who was the organ donor for an intestinal transplant. CDR3s include the opening cysteine and the closing phenylalanine or tryptophan. Each record gives: D gene, J gene, CDR3 length, V gene, clone size, CDR3 protein, CDR3 DNA. The D gene is left open where the match is weak. Clone size is given for some rows only: seen once, a few or many times, or a class if the clone is expanded.

D gene: TRBD2
J gene: TRBJ2-3
CDR3 length: 18
V gene: TRBV5-1
clone size: NA
CDR3 protein: CASSLGSRAGGPTDTQYF
CDR3 DNA: TGCGCCAGCAGCTTGGGTTCGCGAGCGGGGGGGCCCACAGATACGCAGTATTTT

D gene: NA
J gene: TRBJ1-5
CDR3 length: 13
V gene: TRBV30
clone size: NA
CDR3 protein: CAWNSPPGQPQHF
CDR3 DNA: TGTGCCTGGAATTCCCCCCCAGGGCAGCCCCAGCATTTT

D gene: NA
J gene: TRBJ1-2
CDR3 length: 12
V gene: TRBV28
clone size: NA
CDR3 protein: CAIEQSNYGYTF
CDR3 DNA: TGTGCCATCGAACAGTCTAACTATGGCTACACCTTC

D gene: TRBD1
J gene: TRBJ2-3
CDR3 length: 15
V gene: TRBV2
clone size: NA
CDR3 protein: CASSVMGQDLDTQYF
CDR3 DNA: TGTGCCAGCAGTGTCATGGGACAGGATCTAGATACGCAGTATTTT

D gene: NA
J gene: TRBJ1-4
CDR3 length: 15
V gene: TRBV5-6
clone size: NA
CDR3 protein: CASSLEGGTNEKLFF
CDR3 DNA: TGTGCCAGCAGCTTGGAAGGGGGTACTAATGAAAAACTGTTTTTT

D gene: TRBD1
J gene: TRBJ1-1
CDR3 length: 15
V gene: TRBV7-9
clone size: once
CDR3 protein: CASSLAGQGAGEAFF
CDR3 DNA: TGTGCCAGCAGCTTAGCCGGACAGGGGGCTGGTGAAGCTTTCTTT

D gene: TRBD2
J gene: TRBJ2-1
CDR3 length: 13
V gene: TRBV15
clone size: once
CDR3 protein: CATSRGGKIEQFF
CDR3 DNA: TGTGCCACCAGCAGGGGAGGGAAGATTGAGCAGTTCTTC

D gene: NA
J gene: TRBJ2-2
CDR3 length: 14
V gene: TRBV19
clone size: NA
CDR3 protein: CASSIAGNTGELFF
CDR3 DNA: TGTGCCAGTAGTATTGCGGGGAACACCGGGGAGCTGTTTTTT

D gene: TRBD2
J gene: TRBJ2-5
CDR3 length: 16
V gene: TRBV28
clone size: NA
CDR3 protein: CASRLWTSGGAETQYF
CDR3 DNA: TGTGCCAGCAGACTATGGACTAGCGGGGGGGCCGAGACCCAGTACTTC

D gene: TRBD1
J gene: TRBJ1-2
CDR3 length: 13
V gene: TRBV30
clone size: NA
CDR3 protein: CGGQGALGYGYTF
CDR3 DNA: TGTGGGGGTCAGGGGGCACTTGGCTATGGCTACACCTTC

D gene: NA
J gene: TRBJ1-6
CDR3 length: 14
V gene: TRBV4-2
clone size: NA
CDR3 protein: CASSQGGNNSPLHF
CDR3 DNA: TGTGCCAGCAGCCAAGGCGGTAATAATTCACCCCTCCACTTT

D gene: NA
J gene: TRBJ1-1
CDR3 length: 13
V gene: TRBV4-1
clone size: NA
CDR3 protein: CASSPPRGLRAFF
CDR3 DNA: TGCGCCAGCAGCCCCCCGCGGGGGTTACGCGCTTTCTTT

D gene: TRBD1
J gene: TRBJ2-3
CDR3 length: 14
V gene: TRBV7-3
clone size: NA
CDR3 protein: CASSNSGGADTQYF
CDR3 DNA: TGTGCCAGCAGCAACTCAGGGGGCGCGGATACGCAGTATTTT

D gene: NA
J gene: TRBJ1-4
CDR3 length: 15
V gene: TRBV5-1
clone size: once
CDR3 protein: CASSLGQDTNEKLFF
CDR3 DNA: TGCGCCAGCAGCTTGGGACAGGATACTAATGAAAAACTGTTTTTT

D gene: TRBD1
J gene: TRBJ2-3
CDR3 length: 16
V gene: TRBV7-8
clone size: NA
CDR3 protein: CASSTRTGATTDTQYF
CDR3 DNA: TGTGCCAGCAGCACCCGGACAGGGGCGACCACAGATACGCAGTATTTT

D gene: NA
J gene: TRBJ1-5
CDR3 length: 12
V gene: TRBV30
clone size: NA
CDR3 protein: CAWSAGGQPQHF
CDR3 DNA: TGTGCCTGGTCCGCAGGTGGCCAGCCCCAGCATTTT

D gene: TRBD2
J gene: TRBJ2-2
CDR3 length: 16
V gene: TRBV10-1
clone size: NA
CDR3 protein: CASSELRGGRTGELFF
CDR3 DNA: TGCGCCAGCAGTGAGCTGCGGGGGGGCCGCACCGGGGAGCTGTTTTTT

D gene: TRBD1
J gene: TRBJ2-1
CDR3 length: 15
V gene: TRBV4-2
clone size: NA
CDR3 protein: CASSSLDRGYVVQFF
CDR3 DNA: TGTGCCAGCAGTTCATTAGACAGGGGGTATGTTGTGCAGTTCTTC

D gene: TRBD1
J gene: TRBJ1-2
CDR3 length: 16
V gene: TRBV7-9
clone size: NA
CDR3 protein: CASSLTRDRARGGYTF
CDR3 DNA: TGTGCCAGCAGCTTAACCCGGGACAGGGCGAGGGGTGGCTACACCTTC

D gene: TRBD2
J gene: TRBJ2-3
CDR3 length: 17
V gene: TRBV7-9
clone size: few
CDR3 protein: CASSAGLAGGPTDTQYF
CDR3 DNA: TGTGCCAGCAGCGCGGGACTAGCGGGGGGGCCCACAGATACGCAGTATTTT

D gene: NA
J gene: TRBJ2-2
CDR3 length: 13
V gene: TRBV5-4
clone size: few
CDR3 protein: CASSLTGTGELFF
CDR3 DNA: TGTGCCAGCAGCTTAACAGGGACCGGGGAGCTGTTTTTT

D gene: NA
J gene: TRBJ2-2
CDR3 length: 13
V gene: TRBV11-2
clone size: NA
CDR3 protein: CASTRGSTGELFF
CDR3 DNA: TGTGCCAGCACCCGGGGGTCCACCGGGGAGCTGTTTTTT

D gene: NA
J gene: TRBJ2-2
CDR3 length: 14
V gene: TRBV7-3
clone size: NA
CDR3 protein: CASSFGQATGELFF
CDR3 DNA: TGTGCCAGCAGCTTTGGGCAGGCCACCGGGGAGCTGTTTTTT

D gene: NA
J gene: TRBJ2-5
CDR3 length: 15
V gene: TRBV7-2
clone size: few
CDR3 protein: CASNPPWGRQETQYF
CDR3 DNA: TGTGCCAGCAACCCACCATGGGGCAGGCAAGAGACCCAGTACTTC

D gene: TRBD1
J gene: TRBJ2-2
CDR3 length: 15
V gene: TRBV6-1
clone size: NA
CDR3 protein: CASSDRGRDTGELFF
CDR3 DNA: TGTGCCAGCAGTGACAGGGGGCGTGACACCGGGGAGCTGTTTTTT

D gene: NA
J gene: TRBJ1-4
CDR3 length: 15
V gene: TRBV2
clone size: NA
CDR3 protein: CASSESGDRGRKLFF
CDR3 DNA: TGTGCCAGCAGTGAATCGGGGGACCGCGGGAGGAAACTGTTTTTT

D gene: TRBD1
J gene: TRBJ2-5
CDR3 length: 16
V gene: TRBV4-2
clone size: once
CDR3 protein: CASSQIAGTGRETQYF
CDR3 DNA: TGTGCCAGCAGCCAGATCGCCGGGACAGGGAGGGAGACCCAGTACTTC

D gene: TRBD2
J gene: TRBJ2-5
CDR3 length: 15
V gene: TRBV10-3
clone size: NA
CDR3 protein: CAISGNGLGEETQYF
CDR3 DNA: TGTGCCATCAGTGGAAACGGACTAGGGGAAGAGACCCAGTACTTC

D gene: TRBD1
J gene: TRBJ2-1
CDR3 length: 16
V gene: TRBV6-1
clone size: NA
CDR3 protein: CASSEGNRGKLDEQFF
CDR3 DNA: TGTGCCAGCAGTGAAGGGAACAGGGGGAAACTTGATGAGCAGTTCTTC

D gene: NA
J gene: TRBJ1-5
CDR3 length: 15
V gene: TRBV2
clone size: few
CDR3 protein: CASSGSGVANQPQHF
CDR3 DNA: TGTGCCAGCAGTGGCTCCGGGGTGGCAAATCAGCCCCAGCATTTT

D gene: TRBD1
J gene: TRBJ1-2
CDR3 length: 11
V gene: TRBV6-5
clone size: NA
CDR3 protein: CASRRQGEVTF
CDR3 DNA: TGTGCCAGCAGACGACAGGGGGAGGTCACCTTC

D gene: NA
J gene: TRBJ1-1
CDR3 length: 14
V gene: TRBV6-6
clone size: NA
CDR3 protein: CASSPPAGAGKAFF
CDR3 DNA: TGTGCCAGCAGTCCCCCGGCAGGGGCCGGAAAAGCTTTCTTT

D gene: NA
J gene: TRBJ1-4
CDR3 length: 14
V gene: TRBV5-1
clone size: NA
CDR3 protein: CASSLGRREEKLFF
CDR3 DNA: TGCGCCAGCAGCTTGGGGAGACGGGAAGAAAAACTGTTTTTT

D gene: NA
J gene: TRBJ2-5
CDR3 length: 14
V gene: TRBV4-3
clone size: NA
CDR3 protein: CASSQDVLGRSQYF
CDR3 DNA: TGCGCCAGCAGCCAAGACGTCCTGGGGAGGTCCCAGTACTTC

D gene: NA
J gene: TRBJ2-1
CDR3 length: 15
V gene: TRBV7-3
clone size: NA
CDR3 protein: CASSPSGGNYNEQFF
CDR3 DNA: TGTGCCAGCAGCCCTTCGGGGGGCAACTACAATGAGCAGTTCTTC

D gene: NA
J gene: TRBJ1-2
CDR3 length: 14
V gene: TRBV27
clone size: NA
CDR3 protein: CASRSRGGYGGYTF
CDR3 DNA: TGTGCCAGCAGGTCCCGGGGGGGGTACGGGGGCTACACCTTC

D gene: TRBD1
J gene: TRBJ1-2
CDR3 length: 15
V gene: TRBV19
clone size: NA
CDR3 protein: CASSEPGQGKYGYTF
CDR3 DNA: TGTGCCAGTAGTGAACCGGGACAGGGAAAGTATGGCTACACCTTC

D gene: NA
J gene: TRBJ1-2
CDR3 length: 15
V gene: TRBV5-1
clone size: NA
CDR3 protein: CASSLEEGQGYGYTF
CDR3 DNA: TGCGCCAGCAGCTTGGAGGAGGGGCAGGGCTATGGCTACACCTTC

D gene: NA
J gene: TRBJ2-3
CDR3 length: 13
V gene: TRBV7-8
clone size: NA
CDR3 protein: CASSLASADTQYF
CDR3 DNA: TGTGCCAGCAGCTTAGCCAGCGCAGATACGCAGTATTTT

D gene: NA
J gene: TRBJ2-2
CDR3 length: 13
V gene: TRBV7-6
clone size: NA
CDR3 protein: CASTFSVRGELFF
CDR3 DNA: TGTGCCAGCACCTTTTCCGTGAGAGGGGAGCTGTTTTTT

D gene: TRBD1
J gene: TRBJ1-2
CDR3 length: 14
V gene: TRBV7-8
clone size: NA
CDR3 protein: CASSPGQGANGYTF
CDR3 DNA: TGTGCCAGCAGCCCGGGACAGGGGGCGAATGGCTACACCTTC

D gene: TRBD1
J gene: TRBJ1-1
CDR3 length: 15
V gene: TRBV14
clone size: once
CDR3 protein: CASSRRQGWDTEAFF
CDR3 DNA: TGTGCCAGCAGCCGCCGACAGGGATGGGACACTGAAGCTTTCTTT

D gene: TRBD2
J gene: TRBJ2-3
CDR3 length: 14
V gene: TRBV10-2
clone size: NA
CDR3 protein: CASQRGGNTDTQYF
CDR3 DNA: TGCGCCAGCCAGCGGGGGGGAAACACAGATACGCAGTATTTT

D gene: NA
J gene: TRBJ2-2
CDR3 length: 13
V gene: TRBV19
clone size: NA
CDR3 protein: CASSPGVTGELFF
CDR3 DNA: TGTGCCAGTAGTCCGGGGGTCACCGGGGAGCTGTTTTTT

D gene: NA
J gene: TRBJ1-1
CDR3 length: 14
V gene: TRBV15
clone size: NA
CDR3 protein: CATSRGQLNTEAFF
CDR3 DNA: TGTGCCACCAGCAGAGGACAGTTGAACACTGAAGCTTTCTTT

D gene: NA
J gene: TRBJ2-4
CDR3 length: 16
V gene: TRBV4-1
clone size: NA
CDR3 protein: CASSQVMSKEGDIQYF
CDR3 DNA: TGCGCCAGCAGCCAAGTTATGTCGAAGGAGGGAGACATTCAGTACTTC

D gene: NA
J gene: TRBJ2-1
CDR3 length: 13
V gene: TRBV28
clone size: NA
CDR3 protein: CASGRGLNNEQFF
CDR3 DNA: TGTGCCAGCGGCCGGGGACTCAACAATGAGCAGTTCTTC

D gene: NA
J gene: TRBJ2-5
CDR3 length: 14
V gene: TRBV5-4
clone size: NA
CDR3 protein: CASSSPHSGETQYF
CDR3 DNA: TGTGCCAGCAGCTCACCACACAGCGGGGAGACCCAGTACTTC

D gene: NA
J gene: TRBJ2-5
CDR3 length: 15
V gene: TRBV9
clone size: NA
CDR3 protein: CASSPPGTLLVPQYF
CDR3 DNA: TGTGCCAGCAGCCCCCCCGGGACTCTTCTAGTGCCCCAGTACTTC

D gene: NA
J gene: TRBJ2-2
CDR3 length: 14
V gene: TRBV2
clone size: NA
CDR3 protein: CASGVFVNTGELFF
CDR3 DNA: TGTGCCAGCGGAGTGTTTGTAAACACCGGGGAGCTGTTTTTT